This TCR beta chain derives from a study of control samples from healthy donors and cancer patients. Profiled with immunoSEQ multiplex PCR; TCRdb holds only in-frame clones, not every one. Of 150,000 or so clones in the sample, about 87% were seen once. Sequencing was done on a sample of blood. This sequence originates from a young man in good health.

In DNA, the CDR3 is TGTGCCAGCAGTAAGACAGCTACCCTGGGCACCGGGGAGCTGTTTTTT. This encodes CASSKTATLGTGELFF. V gene TRBV6-6 combines with J gene TRBJ2-2; D may be TRBD1 (5 bases). The germline V gene has CDR1 MNHNY and CDR2 SVGAGI (reference sequence). The CDR3 is 16 amino acids. The ends were cut back, 5 bases at V and 4 bases at J, with 17 bases in the middle.